Detailed here is one T cell receptor (beta chain). Its antigen remains unidentified. TCR cDNA, made by 5'RACE template switching, carried an added universal primer site and UMIs. MiXCR was run by TCRdb on the 5' RACE reads, yielding one entry per CDR3 protein. The sample lists 250,000 to 400,000 distinct CDR3 sequences; 3.5% to 4.5% were seen once. This entry belongs to a study of T cells after yellow fever vaccination. For the study at large: Each low-cell-number fraction was prepared by means of SMART-Seq v4 Ultra Low Input. The study, taken as a whole, reports: The study found a weaker secondary response that peaked faster, day 5 versus 15. Post-booster samples contained most primary-vaccination clones (more than 95% CD4, 88% CD8).

Trimming took off 6 bases at V and 7 bases at J, with 22 bases between the two ends. This CDR3 is built from 16 residues. Here the sequenced sample was PBMCs, taken 15 days after the yellow fever booster vaccination. The chain joins TRBV23-1 to TRBJ2-1; weak D call: TRBD1 (5 bases). TRBV23-1 has ORF status, its function being uncertain. The receptor was isolated from a young man who received the YFV17D yellow fever vaccine. The DNA of the CDR3 is TGCGCCAGCAGCCTGATTGTTTCAGGGCGTTTAAATGAGCAGTTCTTC. It specifies CASSLIVSGRLNEQFF.